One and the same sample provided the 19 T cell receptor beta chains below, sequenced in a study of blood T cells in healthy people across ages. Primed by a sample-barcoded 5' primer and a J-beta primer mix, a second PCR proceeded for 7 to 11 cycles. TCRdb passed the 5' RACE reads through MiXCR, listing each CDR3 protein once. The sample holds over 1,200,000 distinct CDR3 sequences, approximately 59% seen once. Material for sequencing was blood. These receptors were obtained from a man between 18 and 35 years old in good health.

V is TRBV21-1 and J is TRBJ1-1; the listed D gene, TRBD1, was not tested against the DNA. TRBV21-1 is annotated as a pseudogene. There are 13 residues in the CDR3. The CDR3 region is CASGNRGHTEAFF. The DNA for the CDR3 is TGTGCCAGCGGAAACAGGGGGCACACTGAAGCTTTCTTT.

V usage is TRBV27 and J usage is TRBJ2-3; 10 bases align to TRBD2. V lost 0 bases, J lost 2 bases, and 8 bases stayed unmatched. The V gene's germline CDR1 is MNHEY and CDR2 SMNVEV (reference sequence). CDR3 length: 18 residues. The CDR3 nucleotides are TGTGCCAGCAGTTTATCGGCCCCCCTAGCGGGGGACACAGATACGCAGTATTTT. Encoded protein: CASSLSAPLAGDTDTQYF.

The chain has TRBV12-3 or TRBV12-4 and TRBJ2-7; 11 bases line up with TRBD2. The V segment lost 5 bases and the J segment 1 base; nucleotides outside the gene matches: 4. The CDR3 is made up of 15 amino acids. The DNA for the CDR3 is TGTGCCAGCAGTAAACTAGCGGGAGAATCCTACGAGCAGTACTTC. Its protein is CASSKLAGESYEQYF.

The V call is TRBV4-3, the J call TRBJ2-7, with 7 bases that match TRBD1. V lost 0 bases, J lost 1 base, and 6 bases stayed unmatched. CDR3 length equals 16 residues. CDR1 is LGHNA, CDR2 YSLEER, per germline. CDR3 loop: CASSQDLPGQSYEQYF. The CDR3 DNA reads TGCGCCAGCAGCCAAGACTTACCGGGACAGTCCTACGAGCAGTACTTC.

CDR3 coding DNA: TGTGCCAGCAGTTACGGTTGGCGGGGAGAGACCCAGTACTTC. It yields the protein CASSYGWRGETQYF. V usage is TRBV6-5 and J usage is TRBJ2-5, with a tentative D call TRBD2 (6 bases). The V gene's germline CDR1 is MNHEY and CDR2 SVGAGI. The CDR3 has 14 amino acids. The V end was cut by 2 bases, the J end by 4 bases, with 11 bases between.

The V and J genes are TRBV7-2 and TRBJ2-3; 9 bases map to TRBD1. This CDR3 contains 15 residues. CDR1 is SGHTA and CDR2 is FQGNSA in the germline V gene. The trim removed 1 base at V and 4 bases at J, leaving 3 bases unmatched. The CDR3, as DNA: TGTGCCAGCAGCTTAGGGGACAGGGTTTCAGATACGCAGTATTTT. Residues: CASSLGDRVSDTQYF.

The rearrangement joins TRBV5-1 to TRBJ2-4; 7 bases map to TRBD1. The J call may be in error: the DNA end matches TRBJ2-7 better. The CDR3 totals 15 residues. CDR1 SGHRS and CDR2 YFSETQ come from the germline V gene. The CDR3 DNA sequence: TGCGCCAGCAGCCCCCCCGGGACAGAGACCTACGAGCAGTACTTC. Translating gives CASSPPGTETYEQYF.

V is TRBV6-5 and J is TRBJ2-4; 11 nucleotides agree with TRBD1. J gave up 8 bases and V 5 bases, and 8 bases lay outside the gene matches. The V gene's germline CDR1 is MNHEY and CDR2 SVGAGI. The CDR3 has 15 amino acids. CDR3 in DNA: TGTGCCAGCAGTCGTAGGGGACAGGGGGGAGACATTCAGTACTTC. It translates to CASSRRGQGGDIQYF.

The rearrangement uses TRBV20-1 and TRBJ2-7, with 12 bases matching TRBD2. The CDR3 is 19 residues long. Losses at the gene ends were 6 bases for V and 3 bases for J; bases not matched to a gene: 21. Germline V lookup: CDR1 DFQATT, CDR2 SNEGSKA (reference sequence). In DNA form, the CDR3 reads TGCAGTGCCGGACAGCCCCCTACGACGACTAGCGGGAGTATCTACGAGCAGTACTTC. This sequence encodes CSAGQPPTTTSGSIYEQYF.

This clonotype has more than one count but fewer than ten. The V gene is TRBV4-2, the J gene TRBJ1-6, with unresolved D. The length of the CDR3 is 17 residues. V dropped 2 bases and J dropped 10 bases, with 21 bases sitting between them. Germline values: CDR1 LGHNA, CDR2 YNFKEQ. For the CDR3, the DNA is TGTGCCAGCAGCCAACCCGGGGAGGAGGGTTGGGGATCACCCCTCCACTTT. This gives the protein CASSQPGEEGWGSPLHF.

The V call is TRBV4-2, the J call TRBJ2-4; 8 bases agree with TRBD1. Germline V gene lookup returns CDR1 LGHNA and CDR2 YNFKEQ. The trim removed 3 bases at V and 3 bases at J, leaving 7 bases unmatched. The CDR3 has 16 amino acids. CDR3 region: CASSHLTGVDKNIQYF. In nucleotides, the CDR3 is TGTGCCAGCAGCCATTTGACAGGGGTGGACAAAAACATTCAGTACTTC.

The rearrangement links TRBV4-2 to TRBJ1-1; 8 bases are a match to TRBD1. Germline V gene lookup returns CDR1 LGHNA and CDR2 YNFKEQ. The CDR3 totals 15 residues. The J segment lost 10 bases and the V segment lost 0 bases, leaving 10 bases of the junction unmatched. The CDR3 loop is CASSQEAGAGGLAFF. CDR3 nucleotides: TGTGCCAGCAGCCAAGAGGCGGGGGCAGGGGGCCTAGCTTTCTTT.

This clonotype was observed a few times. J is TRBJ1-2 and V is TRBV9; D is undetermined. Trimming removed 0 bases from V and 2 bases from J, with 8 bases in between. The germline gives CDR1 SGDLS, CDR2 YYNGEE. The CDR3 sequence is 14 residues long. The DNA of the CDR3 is TGTGCCAGCAGCGTAGGGGGTCGGAACTATGGCTACACCTTC. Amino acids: CASSVGGRNYGYTF.

The CDR3 here is CASSQEGQRLTGELFF. The CDR3 coding sequence is TGTGCCAGCAGCCAAGAAGGACAGAGGTTGACCGGGGAGCTGTTTTTT. This chain joins TRBV4-2 and TRBJ2-2; the D gene is possibly TRBD1 (6 bases). The CDR3 runs 16 residues. Germline lookup yields CDR1 LGHNA and CDR2 YNFKEQ. Trimming pared 0 bases from V and 5 bases from J, leaving 13 bases between.

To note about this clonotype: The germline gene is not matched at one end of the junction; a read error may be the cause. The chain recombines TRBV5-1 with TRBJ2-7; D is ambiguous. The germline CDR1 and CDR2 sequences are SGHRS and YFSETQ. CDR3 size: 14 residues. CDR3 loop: CASSLVPGTYEQYF. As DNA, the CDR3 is TGTGCCAGCAGCTTGGTTCCAGGCACCTACGAGCAGTACTTC.

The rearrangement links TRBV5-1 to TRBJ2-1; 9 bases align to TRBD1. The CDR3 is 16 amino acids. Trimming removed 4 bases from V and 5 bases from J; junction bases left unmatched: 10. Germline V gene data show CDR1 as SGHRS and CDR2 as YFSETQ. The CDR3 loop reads CASSPPGGQGNNEQFF. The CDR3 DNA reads TGCGCCAGCAGCCCGCCTGGGGGACAGGGAAACAATGAGCAGTTCTTC.

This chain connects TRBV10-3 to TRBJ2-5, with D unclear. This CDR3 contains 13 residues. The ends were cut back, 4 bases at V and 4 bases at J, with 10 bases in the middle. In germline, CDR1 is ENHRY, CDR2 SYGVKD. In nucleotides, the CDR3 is TGTGCCATCAGTGTCGGGCCGGCAGAGACCCAGTACTTC. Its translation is CAISVGPAETQYF.

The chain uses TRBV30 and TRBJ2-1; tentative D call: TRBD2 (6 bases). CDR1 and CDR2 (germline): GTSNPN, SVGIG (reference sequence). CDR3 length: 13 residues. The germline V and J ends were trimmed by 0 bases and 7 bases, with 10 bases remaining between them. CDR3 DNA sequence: TGTGCCTGGAGTGTGGGGGGAAGGAATGAGCAGTTCTTC. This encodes CAWSVGGRNEQFF.

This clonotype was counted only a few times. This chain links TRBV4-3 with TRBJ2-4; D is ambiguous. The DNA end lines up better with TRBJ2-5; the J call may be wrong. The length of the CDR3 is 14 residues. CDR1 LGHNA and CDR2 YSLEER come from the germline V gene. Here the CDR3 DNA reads TGCGCCAGCAGCCAAGTTACCCCGGCTGAGACCCAGTACTTC. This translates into CASSQVTPAETQYF.